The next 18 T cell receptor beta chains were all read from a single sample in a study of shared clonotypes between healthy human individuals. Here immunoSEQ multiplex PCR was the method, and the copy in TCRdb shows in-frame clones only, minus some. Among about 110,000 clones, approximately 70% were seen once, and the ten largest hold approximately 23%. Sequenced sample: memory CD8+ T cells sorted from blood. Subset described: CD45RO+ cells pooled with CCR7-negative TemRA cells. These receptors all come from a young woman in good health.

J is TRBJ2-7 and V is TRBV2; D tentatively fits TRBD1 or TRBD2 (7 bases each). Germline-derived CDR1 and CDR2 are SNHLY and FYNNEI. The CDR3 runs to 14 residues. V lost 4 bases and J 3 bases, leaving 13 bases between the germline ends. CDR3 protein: CASSGGRGGYEQYF. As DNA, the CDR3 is TGTGCCAGCAGTGGGGGCAGGGGGGGCTACGAGCAGTACTTC.

CDR3 sequence (DNA): TGTGCCAGCAGCTTATCGTCAAGGGGAAACGAGCAGTACTTC. Its translation: CASSLSSRGNEQYF. This chain links TRBV7-2 with TRBJ2-7; D may be TRBD1 (5 bases). Per the germline V gene, CDR1 is SGHTA and CDR2 is FQGNSA. Deletions cut 2 bases from V and 5 bases from J, with 13 bases between. The CDR3 spans 14 residues.

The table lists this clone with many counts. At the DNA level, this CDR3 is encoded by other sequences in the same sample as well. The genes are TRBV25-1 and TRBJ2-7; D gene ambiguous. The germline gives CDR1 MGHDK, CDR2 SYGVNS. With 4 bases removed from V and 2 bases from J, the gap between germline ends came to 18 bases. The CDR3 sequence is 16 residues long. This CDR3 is CASSALTEDETYEQYF. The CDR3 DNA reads TGTGCCAGCAGTGCCCTCACAGAGGACGAGACCTACGAGCAGTACTTC.

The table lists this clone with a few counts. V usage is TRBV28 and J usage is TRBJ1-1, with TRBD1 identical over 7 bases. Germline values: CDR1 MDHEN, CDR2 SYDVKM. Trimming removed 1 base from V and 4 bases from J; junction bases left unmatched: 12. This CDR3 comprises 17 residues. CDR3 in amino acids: CASSLLTGNRGGTEAFF. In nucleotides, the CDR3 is TGTGCCAGCAGTTTATTGACGGGCAACAGGGGAGGCACTGAAGCTTTCTTT.

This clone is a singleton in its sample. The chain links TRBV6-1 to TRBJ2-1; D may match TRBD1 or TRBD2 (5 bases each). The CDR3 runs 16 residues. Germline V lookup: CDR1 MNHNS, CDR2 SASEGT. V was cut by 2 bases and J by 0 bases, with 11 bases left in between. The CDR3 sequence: CASSEQGEGSYNEQFF. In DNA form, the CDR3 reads TGTGCCAGCAGTGAACAGGGTGAGGGCTCCTACAATGAGCAGTTCTTC.

The CDR3 coding sequence is TGTGCCAGCAGTTACAGGGACAGGGGGGACACTGAAGCTTTCTTT. It yields the protein CASSYRDRGDTEAFF. The rearrangement uses TRBV6-6 and TRBJ1-1, with 11 bases fitting TRBD1. Germline V gives CDR1 MNHNY, CDR2 SVGAGI (reference sequence). Trimming removed 2 bases from V and 3 bases from J; junction bases left unmatched: 2. The CDR3 contains 15 residues.

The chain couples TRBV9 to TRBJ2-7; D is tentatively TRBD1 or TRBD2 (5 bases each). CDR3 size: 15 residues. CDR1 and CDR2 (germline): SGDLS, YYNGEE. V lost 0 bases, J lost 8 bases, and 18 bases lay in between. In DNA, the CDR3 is TGTGCCAGCAGCGTAGCTACGGGGCTATTTGGCCAGCAGTACTTC. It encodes CASSVATGLFGQQYF.

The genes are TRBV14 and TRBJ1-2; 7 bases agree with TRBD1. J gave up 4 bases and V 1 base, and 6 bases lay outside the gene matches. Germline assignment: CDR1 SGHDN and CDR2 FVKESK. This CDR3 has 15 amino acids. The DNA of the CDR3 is TGTGCCAGCAGCCAAGGTACGGGACAGACCTATGGCTACACCTTC. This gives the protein CASSQGTGQTYGYTF.

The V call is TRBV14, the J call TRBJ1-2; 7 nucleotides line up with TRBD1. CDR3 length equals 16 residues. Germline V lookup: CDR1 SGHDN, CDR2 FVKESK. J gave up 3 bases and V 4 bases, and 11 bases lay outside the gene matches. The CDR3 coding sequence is TGTGCCAGCAGCCTCCTCTTCGGGGGACAGTACTATGGCTACACCTTC. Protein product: CASSLLFGGQYYGYTF.

The CDR3 reads CASRPVRGQGAHEQYF. CDR3 in DNA: TGTGCCAGCCGTCCGGTACGTGGTCAGGGGGCCCACGAGCAGTACTTC. V usage is TRBV27 and J usage is TRBJ2-7; 8 nucleotides match TRBD1. Trimming cost V 8 bases and J 5 bases; bases outside gene matches: 17. This CDR3 spans 16 amino acids. CDR1 and CDR2 from the germline V gene are MNHEY and SMNVEV (reference sequence).

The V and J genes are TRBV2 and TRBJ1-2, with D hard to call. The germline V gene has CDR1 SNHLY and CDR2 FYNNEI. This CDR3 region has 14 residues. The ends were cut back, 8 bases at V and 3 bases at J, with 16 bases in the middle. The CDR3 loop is CASAIRGPYYGYTF. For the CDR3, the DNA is TGTGCCAGCGCTATCCGAGGTCCTTACTATGGCTACACCTTC.

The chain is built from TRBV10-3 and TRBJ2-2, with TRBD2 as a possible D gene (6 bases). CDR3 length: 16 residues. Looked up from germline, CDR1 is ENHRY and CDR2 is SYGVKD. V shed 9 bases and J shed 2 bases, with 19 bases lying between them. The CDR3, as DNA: TGTGCCATAGGTCCTCCTACCGGGACTAACACCGGGGAGCTGTTTTTT. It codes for CAIGPPTGTNTGELFF.

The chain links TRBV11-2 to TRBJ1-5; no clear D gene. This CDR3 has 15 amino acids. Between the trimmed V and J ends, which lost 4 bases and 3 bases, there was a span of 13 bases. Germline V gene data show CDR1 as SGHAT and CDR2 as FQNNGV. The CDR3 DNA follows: TGTGCCAGCAGCTACCGACACCCCCCCAATCAGCCCCAGCATTTT. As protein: CASSYRHPPNQPQHF.

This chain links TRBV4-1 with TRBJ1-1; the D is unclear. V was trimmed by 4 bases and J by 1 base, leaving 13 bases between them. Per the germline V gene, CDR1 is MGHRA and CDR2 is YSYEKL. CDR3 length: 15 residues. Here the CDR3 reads CASSPEPLGNTEAFF. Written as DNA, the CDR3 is TGCGCCAGCAGCCCTGAACCCTTGGGGAACACTGAAGCTTTCTTT.

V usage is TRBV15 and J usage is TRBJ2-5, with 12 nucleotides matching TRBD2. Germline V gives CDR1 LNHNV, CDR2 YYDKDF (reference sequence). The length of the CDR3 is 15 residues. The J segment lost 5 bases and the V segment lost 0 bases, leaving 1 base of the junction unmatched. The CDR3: CATSREGLAGETQYF. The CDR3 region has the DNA TGTGCCACCAGCAGAGAGGGACTAGCGGGCGAGACCCAGTACTTC.

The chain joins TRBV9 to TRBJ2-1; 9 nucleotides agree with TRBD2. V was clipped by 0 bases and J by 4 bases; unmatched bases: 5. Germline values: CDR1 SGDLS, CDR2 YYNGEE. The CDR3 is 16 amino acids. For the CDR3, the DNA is TGTGCCAGCAGCGTAGTCGCGGGAGGGCCGTACAATGAGCAGTTCTTC. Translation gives CASSVVAGGPYNEQFF. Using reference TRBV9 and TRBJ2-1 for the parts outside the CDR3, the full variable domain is DSGVTQTPKHLITATGQRVTLRCSPRSGDLSVYWYQQSLDQGLQFLIQYYNGEERAKGNILERFSAQQFPDLHSELNLSSLELGDSALYFCASSVVAGGPYNEQFFGPGTRLTVL.

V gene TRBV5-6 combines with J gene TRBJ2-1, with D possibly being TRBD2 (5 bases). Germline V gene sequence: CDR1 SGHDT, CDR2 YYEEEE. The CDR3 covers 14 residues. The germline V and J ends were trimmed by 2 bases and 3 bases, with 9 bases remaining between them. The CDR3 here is CASSFGVLYNEQFF. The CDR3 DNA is TGTGCCAGCAGCTTCGGGGTTCTCTACAATGAGCAGTTCTTC.

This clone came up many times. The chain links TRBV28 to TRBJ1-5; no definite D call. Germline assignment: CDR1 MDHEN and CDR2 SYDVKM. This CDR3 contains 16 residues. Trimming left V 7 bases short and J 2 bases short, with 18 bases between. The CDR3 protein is CASNLPSFGGNQPQHF. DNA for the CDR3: TGTGCCAGCAACCTTCCCTCTTTCGGAGGCAATCAGCCCCAGCATTTT.